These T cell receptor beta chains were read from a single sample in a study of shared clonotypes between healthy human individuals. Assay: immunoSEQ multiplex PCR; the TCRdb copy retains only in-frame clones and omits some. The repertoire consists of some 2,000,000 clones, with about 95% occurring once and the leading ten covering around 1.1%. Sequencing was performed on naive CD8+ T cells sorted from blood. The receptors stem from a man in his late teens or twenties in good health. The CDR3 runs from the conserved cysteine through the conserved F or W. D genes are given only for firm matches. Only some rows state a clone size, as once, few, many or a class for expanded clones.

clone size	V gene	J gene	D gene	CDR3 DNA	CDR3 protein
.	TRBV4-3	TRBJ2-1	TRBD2	TGCGCCAGCAGCGGGAGTTGGGGCGGGAGGTTACATGAGCAGTTCTTC	CASSGSWGGRLHEQFF
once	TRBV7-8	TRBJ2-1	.	TGTGCCAGCAGCTTAACCCTCGATGAGCAGTTCTTC	CASSLTLDEQFF
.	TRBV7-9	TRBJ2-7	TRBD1	TGTGCCAGCAGCTCCCGGACAGGGGTTAACGAGCAGTACTTC	CASSSRTGVNEQYF
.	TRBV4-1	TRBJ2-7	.	TGCGCCAGCAGCCTAAAGGGGGAGGCTACCTACGAGCAGTACTTC	CASSLKGEATYEQYF
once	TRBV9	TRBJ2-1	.	TGTGCCAGCAGCGTTGGGACTCAGCAGTTCTTC	CASSVGTQQFF
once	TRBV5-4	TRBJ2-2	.	TGTGCCAGCAGCCCCCCAGCTGCGAACACCGGGGAGCTGTTTTTT	CASSPPAANTGELFF
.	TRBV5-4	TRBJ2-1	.	TGTGCCAGCAGCTTGGAGGGTACTGAGCAGTTCTTC	CASSLEGTEQFF
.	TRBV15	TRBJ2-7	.	TGTGCCACCAGCAGAGATCTCGGGGAGCAGTACTTC	CATSRDLGEQYF
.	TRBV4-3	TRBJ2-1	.	TGCGCCAGCAGCCAAGATTGGAGCTTCTCAGGCCCATACAATGAGCAGTTCTTC	CASSQDWSFSGPYNEQFF
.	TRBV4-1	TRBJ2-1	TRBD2	TGCGCCAGCAGCCAAGTGCTAGCGGGTGGCACCGGTGAGCAGTTCTTC	CASSQVLAGGTGEQFF
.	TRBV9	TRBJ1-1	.	TGTGCCAGCAGCGAAACGGGGAACACTGAAGCTTTCTTT	CASSETGNTEAFF
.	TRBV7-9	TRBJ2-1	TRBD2	TGTGCCAGCAGCCTGAGCGGGAGCAGAGGCAATGAGCAGTTCTTC	CASSLSGSRGNEQFF
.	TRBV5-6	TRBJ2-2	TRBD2	TGTGCCAGCAGCTTGGGACTAGCGGGTTCCACCGGGGAGCTGTTTTTT	CASSLGLAGSTGELFF
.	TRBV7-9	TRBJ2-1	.	TGTGCCAGCAGCTTAGAGGACCACAATGAGCAGTTCTTC	CASSLEDHNEQFF
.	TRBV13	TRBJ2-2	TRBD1	TGTGCCAGCAGCTTTCAGGGGGACACCGGGGAGCTGTTTTTT	CASSFQGDTGELFF
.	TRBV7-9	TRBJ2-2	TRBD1	TGTGCCAGCAGCTTCTTTGGGACAGAGAACACCGGGGAGCTGTTTTTT	CASSFFGTENTGELFF
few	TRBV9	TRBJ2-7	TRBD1	TGTGCCAGCAGCGGGACAGGCTACGAGCAGTACTTC	CASSGTGYEQYF
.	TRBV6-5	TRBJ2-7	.	TGTGCCAGCAGCCAGGACGGTCGGTGGGAGCAGTACTTC	CASSQDGRWEQYF
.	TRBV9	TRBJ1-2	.	TGTGCCAGCAGCGGCAGAGCCTACACCTTC	CASSGRAYTF
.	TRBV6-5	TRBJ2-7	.	TGTGCCAGCAGCAGGACAGAGGAATCCTACGAGCAGTACTTC	CASSRTEESYEQYF
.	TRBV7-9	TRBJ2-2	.	TGTGCCAGCAGCTTCTCCCTAGCGACCGGGGAGCTGTTTTTT	CASSFSLATGELFF
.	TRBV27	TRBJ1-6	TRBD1	TGTGCCAGCAGTTTAGGCCCGGGACAGGGTAATTCACCCCTCCACTTT	CASSLGPGQGNSPLHF
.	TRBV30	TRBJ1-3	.	TGTGCCTGGGCCGGACTAAGAAACACCATATATTTT	CAWAGLRNTIYF